The entry below gives a single T cell receptor (beta chain) sequence along with its context. Its binding antigen is unknown. Qualities for individual bases were not recorded, and no much larger clone is one base off. The data originate from a study of CD8+ T cells in alopecia areata (dated by TCRdb to 2016 to 2019). Broadly, across the study: The study used high-throughput TCRbeta sequencing to examine T cell clonal expansion in alopecia areata, in both the C3H/HeJ mouse model and human patients. The RNA source kit depended on sample type: the PAXgene miRNA kit for fixed scalp, the miRNeasy kit for PBMCs, and the RNeasy kit for mouse skin. Scalp clonality was compared among normal scalp (n=4), patchy alopecia areata scalp (n=8), and alopecia totalis/universalis scalp (n=8). immunoSEQ multiplex PCR using 35 Vbeta forward primers and 13 Jbeta reverse primers was used to amplify TCRbeta CDR3 regions. On the human side, TCRbeta sequencing was run on scalp tissue and on sorted CD4+ and CD8+ peripheral blood T cells from healthy controls and from alopecia areata patients with either patchy or totalis/universalis disease. Results and caveats for the whole study, not just this receptor: Higher clonality and more expanded CD8+ clones were observed in lesional scalp than in normal scalp, particularly in alopecia totalis/universalis, a finding suggestive of antigenic drive. TCR sequences shared between patients were less clear than in mice, possibly partly because of HLA diversity in the patient population. Resident alphabeta T cells in normal human skin are also sequenced, complicating scalp TCR repertoire analysis, unlike mouse skin dominated by gammadelta T cells.

After PBMCs were isolated by density centrifugation and stained for CD3, CD4 and CD8, a FACSAria was used to sort CD4+ and CD8+ T cells. Scalp biopsies and blood samples were provided by unaffected controls. The germline V gene provides CDR1 MGHDK and CDR2 SYGVNS. Between the V and J ends, shortened by 3 bases and 4 bases respectively, the junction contains 6 bases. The CDR3 numbers 12 residues from cysteine through phenylalanine. Left in the record is the CDR3 DNA by itself, 36 bases read in frame from the first base. The library was made by the immunoSEQ multiplex PCR assay. To provide template for TCR sequencing, every sample had RNA extracted and reverse transcribed into cDNA. First-strand cDNA was synthesized with SuperScript III using a 2:1 mix of oligo-dT and random hexamers. Amplification bias was assessed with a synthetic immune receptor repertoire, and residual bias was removed computationally. The paper's data handling went like this. Raw reads were preprocessed to remove errors, and CDR3 was defined according to IMGT conventions as the region from the conserved cysteine to phenylalanine. Clonality was computed as 1 minus the Shannon entropy, with the entropy normalized by log2 of the number of productive unique TCRs. Scalp TCRbeta sequences were cross-referenced with sorted blood CD4 and CD8 repertoires so that the CD4 or CD8 identity of scalp clones could be inferred. Not all clones reach the TCRdb copy of this immuneACCESS table, which keeps in-frame sequences only. Checked studies attribute under half of the gap to unresolved V genes and leave the rest unexplained. D and trimming were read from the DNA, whereas the V and J calls and clone size are those reported in that table. For this sample the table gives about 200,000 clones, of which around 50% were detected only once. The biggest ten clones account for roughly 5.3% of the sample.

This TCR derives from a human donor in good health. Sequencing input: CD8+ T cells sorted from blood. The chain employs TRBV25-1 and TRBJ1-2, with an unclear D gene assignment. This receptor has the CDR3 CASSESIYGYTF. The DNA sequence reads TGTGCCAGCAGTGAGAGTATCTATGGCTACACCTTC.